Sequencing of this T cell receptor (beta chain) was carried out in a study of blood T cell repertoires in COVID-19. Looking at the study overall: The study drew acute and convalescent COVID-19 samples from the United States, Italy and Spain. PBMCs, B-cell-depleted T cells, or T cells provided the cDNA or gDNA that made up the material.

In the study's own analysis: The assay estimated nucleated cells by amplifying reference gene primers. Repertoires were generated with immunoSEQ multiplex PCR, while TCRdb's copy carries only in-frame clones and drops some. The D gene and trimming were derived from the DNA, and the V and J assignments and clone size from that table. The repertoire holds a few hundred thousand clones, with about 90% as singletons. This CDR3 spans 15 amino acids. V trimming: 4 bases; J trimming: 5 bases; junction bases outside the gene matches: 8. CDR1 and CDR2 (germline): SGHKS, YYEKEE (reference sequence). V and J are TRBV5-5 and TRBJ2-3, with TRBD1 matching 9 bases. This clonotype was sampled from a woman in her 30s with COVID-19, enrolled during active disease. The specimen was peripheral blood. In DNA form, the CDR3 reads TGTGCCAGCAGCCCACCGGGACAGGGAAGAGATACGCAGTATTTT. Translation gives CASSPPGQGRDTQYF.